These 3 T cell receptor beta chains originate from one sample sequenced in a study of T-cell memory formation after mild COVID-19. In TCRdb, the 5' RACE reads were re-called with MiXCR into one record per CDR3 protein. The sample has about 110,000 distinct CDR3 sequences, over 15% seen once. Sequencing was performed on PBMCs or a T cell subset sorted from them (not recorded which). These receptors came from a man between 18 and 35 years old who had mild COVID-19 (a few samples of this study predate the infection). Cell type and time point are not known.

There are a few counts of this clonotype. The rearrangement uses TRBV12-5 and TRBJ2-5; D call uncertain. Germline CDR1 reads LGHNT; CDR2 reads FRNRAP. The CDR3 runs 9 residues. For the CDR3, the DNA is TGTGCACCCCAGGAGACCCAGTACTTC. This codes for CAPQETQYF.

This clonotype appeared a few times. The chain is built from TRBV4-2 and TRBJ2-5, with 8 positions matching TRBD2. CDR3 length: 15 amino acids. Germline assignment: CDR1 LGHNA and CDR2 YNFKEQ. Losses at the gene ends were 4 bases for V and 3 bases for J; bases not matched to a gene: 7. The CDR3: CASSPLSAGEETQYF. The CDR3 DNA reads TGTGCCAGCAGCCCTCTGTCAGCGGGGGAAGAGACCCAGTACTTC.

This clonotype was observed many times. The J gene is TRBJ2-7, the V gene TRBV5-1; D not certain. The V end lost 0 bases, the J end lost 1 base, and 11 bases lay between the germline ends. Germline V gene sequence: CDR1 SGHRS, CDR2 YFSETQ. There are 15 residues in the CDR3. CDR3 nucleotides: TGCGCCAGCAGCTTGGTTGGTGGAAGATCCTACGAGCAGTACTTC. This translates into CASSLVGGRSYEQYF.